This entry lists 25 T cell receptor beta chains sequenced from one sample in a study of cytomegalovirus exposure and HLA in healthy donors. Sequencing was performed with immunoSEQ multiplex PCR; in TCRdb, only in-frame clones are kept and a portion is missing. The sample shows around 180,000 clones, roughly 84% of them seen only once. The sample taken for sequencing was PBMCs. Every receptor here comes from a man between 18 and 29 years old in good health and CMV-seropositive.

The chain uses TRBV13 and TRBJ2-1, with a weak D call TRBD2 (5 bases). Looked up from germline, CDR1 is PRHDT and CDR2 is FYEKMQ (reference sequence). The V and J ends lost 5 bases and 5 bases respectively, with 13 bases between them. This CDR3 contains 14 residues. The chain's CDR3 is CASSPRPGDNEQFF. The CDR3 DNA is TGTGCCAGCAGCCCGAGACCCGGGGACAATGAGCAGTTCTTC.

CDR3 in DNA: TGTGCCAGCAGTATCCCCGGGAGGGGCGGAGGCTACACCTTC. Its protein product is CASSIPGRGGGYTF. The rearrangement links TRBV6-5 to TRBJ1-2; the D gene is possibly TRBD1 (5 bases). CDR1 and CDR2 (germline): MNHEY, SVGAGI. V lost 5 bases and J 8 bases, leaving 18 bases between the germline ends. This CDR3 is 14 amino acids long.

The J gene is TRBJ2-5, the V gene TRBV7-9, with TRBD1 as a possible D gene (6 bases). This CDR3 comprises 13 residues. Between the trimmed V and J ends, which lost 2 bases and 5 bases, there was a span of 9 bases. The germline CDR1 and CDR2 sequences are SEHNR and FQNEAQ (reference sequence). In nucleotides, the CDR3 is TGTGCCAGCAGCTTATGGGGGCAGGAGACCCAGTACTTC. This sequence encodes CASSLWGQETQYF.

The V gene is TRBV5-6, the J gene TRBJ1-5, with a tentative D call TRBD1 (6 bases). With 3 bases removed from V and 10 bases from J, the gap between germline ends came to 14 bases. This CDR3 is 13 amino acids long. Germline CDR1 SGHDT, CDR2 YYEEEE. CDR3 residues: CASSSTGRAPQHF. The CDR3 nucleotides are TGTGCCAGCAGCTCTACAGGGAGAGCCCCCCAGCATTTT.

The J gene is TRBJ2-1, the V gene TRBV30, with 11 bases that match TRBD2. The germline CDR1 and CDR2 sequences are GTSNPN and SVGIG (reference sequence). This CDR3 region has 20 residues. J lost 2 bases, V lost 4 bases, and 19 bases had no gene match. CDR3 sequence: CAWTSVDFSGRARAYNEQFF. DNA of the CDR3: TGTGCCTGGACCTCGGTGGATTTTAGCGGGAGGGCCCGGGCCTACAATGAGCAGTTCTTC.

The chain uses TRBV11-3 and TRBJ2-2, with D possibly TRBD2 on 7 matching bases. The germline CDR1 and CDR2 sequences are SGHNT and YENEEA. The CDR3 covers 15 residues. Trimming stripped 4 bases from V and 5 bases from J, with 14 bases between. The CDR3 loop is CASSSGGQLTGELFF. The CDR3 DNA follows: TGTGCCAGCAGCTCGGGGGGACAATTAACCGGGGAGCTGTTTTTT.

Points on this clone: Other nucleotide sequences from this sample produce the same CDR3. This chain joins TRBV27 and TRBJ1-4; D possibly corresponds to TRBD1 (5 bases). The CDR3 is 13 amino acids. V was clipped by 3 bases and J by 7 bases, with 9 bases between them. Per the germline V gene, CDR1 is MNHEY and CDR2 is SMNVEV (reference sequence). The CDR3 loop is CASSFSGFEKLFF. As DNA, the CDR3 is TGTGCCAGCAGTTTTTCAGGGTTTGAAAAACTGTTTTTT.

This clone appeared a single time. V is TRBV5-1 and J is TRBJ2-7; 7 bases are a match to TRBD1. J lost 3 bases, V lost 3 bases, and 9 bases had no gene match. CDR3 size: 15 residues. CDR1 and CDR2 from the germline V gene are SGHRS and YFSETQ. The chain's CDR3 is CASSSYRQGNYEQYF. The CDR3 region has the DNA TGCGCCAGCAGCTCCTACCGACAGGGAAACTACGAGCAGTACTTC. Using reference TRBV5-1 and TRBJ2-7 for the parts outside the CDR3, the full variable domain is KAGVTQTPRYLIKTRGQQVTLSCSPISGHRSVSWYQQTPGQGLQFLFEYFSETQRNKGNFPGRFSGRQFSNSRSEMNVSTLELGDSALYLCASSSYRQGNYEQYFGPGTRLTVT.

V gene TRBV13 combines with J gene TRBJ1-4; TRBD1 matches 11 bases. With 4 bases clipped from V and 1 base from J, the junction kept 5 bases outside the gene matches. Germline V gene data show CDR1 as PRHDT and CDR2 as FYEKMQ (reference sequence). This CDR3 comprises 17 residues. This chain's CDR3 is CASSSFGTGGTNEKLFF. DNA for the CDR3: TGTGCCAGCAGCTCATTTGGGACAGGGGGAACTAATGAAAAACTGTTTTTT.

This chain joins TRBV28 and TRBJ1-1; 7 nucleotides line up with TRBD1. Germline CDR1 is MDHEN and CDR2 is SYDVKM. The junction had 15 bases not matched to a gene; V was cut back by 8 bases and J by 0 bases. The CDR3 length is 17 residues. Here the CDR3 DNA reads TGTGCCAGCTCCGAGGCAACAGGGGTGGGGATGAACACTGAAGCTTTCTTT. It yields the protein CASSEATGVGMNTEAFF.

The chain uses TRBV18 and TRBJ1-2; possible D gene TRBD1, 5 bases. This CDR3 comprises 13 residues. V was trimmed by 4 bases and J by 8 bases, leaving 14 bases between them. Per germline, CDR1 KGHSH and CDR2 LQKENI. The CDR3 nucleotides read TGTGCCAGCTCACAGATCCGGGGGAGCGGCTACACCTTC. Protein product: CASSQIRGSGYTF.

V is TRBV11-1 and J is TRBJ2-2; possible D gene TRBD1, 6 bases. The CDR3 loop spans 15 amino acids. Germline CDR1 is SGHAT and CDR2 is FQDESV (reference sequence). V was clipped by 5 bases and J by 2 bases, with 12 bases between them. The CDR3 nucleotides read TGTGCCAGCAGCACTAGGACAGACAACACCGGGGAGCTGTTTTTT. This translates into CASSTRTDNTGELFF.

The chain joins TRBV10-2 to TRBJ1-1; TRBD1 matches 7 bases. V gave up 3 bases and J gave up 0 bases; unmatched junction bases: 4. The CDR3 contains 15 residues. Looked up from germline, CDR1 is WSHSY and CDR2 is SAAADI. CDR3 sequence reads: CASSDQDRLNTEAFF. The CDR3 coding sequence is TGCGCCAGCAGTGATCAGGACAGGCTGAACACTGAAGCTTTCTTT.

This rearrangement joins TRBV4-2 to TRBJ2-6; 7 bases line up with TRBD2. Germline V CDR1 and CDR2: LGHNA, YNFKEQ. With 4 bases clipped from V and 0 bases from J, the junction kept 6 bases outside the gene matches. The CDR3 is 17 residues long. CDR3 nucleotides: TGTGCCAGCAGCCCGACTAGCTCAGCCTCTGGGGCCAACGTCCTGACTTTC. This gives the protein CASSPTSSASGANVLTF.

The CDR3: CASSMLTTGELFF. The CDR3 DNA follows: TGTGCCAGTAGTATGCTAACCACCGGGGAGCTGTTTTTT. The V and J genes are TRBV19 and TRBJ2-2; D ambiguous. CDR3 length equals 13 residues. V shed 3 bases and J shed 4 bases, with 6 bases lying between them. Germline lookup yields CDR1 LNHDA and CDR2 SQIVND (reference sequence).

The chain carries TRBV10-3 and TRBJ2-7, with 13 bases fitting TRBD2. Trimming removed 0 bases from V and 5 bases from J; junction bases left unmatched: 7. There are 17 residues in the CDR3. Germline V gene data show CDR1 as ENHRY and CDR2 as SYGVKD. CDR3 sequence: CAISESILAGGSHEQYF. CDR3 bases: TGTGCCATCAGTGAGTCCATACTAGCGGGAGGGTCCCACGAGCAGTACTTC.

The chain employs TRBV5-6 and TRBJ2-5; D not certain. The germline CDR1 and CDR2 sequences are SGHDT and YYEEEE. This CDR3 region has 14 residues. Trimming stripped 4 bases from V and 4 bases from J, with 14 bases between. The DNA of the CDR3 is TGTGCCAGCAGCCCGTCAGGTTTTGGAGAGACCCAGTACTTC. This translates into CASSPSGFGETQYF.

This clone has just one count. The V call is TRBV6-1, the J call TRBJ2-5; a weak D match, TRBD2 (5 bases). The CDR3 runs 13 residues. Trimming removed 5 bases at V and 5 bases at J, with 12 bases between. CDR1 and CDR2 (germline): MNHNS, SASEGT. The CDR3 nucleotides are TGTGCCAGCAGTATGACGCGCGGGGAGACCCAGTACTTC. It specifies CASSMTRGETQYF.

V is TRBV7-9 and J is TRBJ1-5; D gene uncertain. V shed 0 bases and J shed 2 bases, with 11 bases lying between them. Germline V gene sequence: CDR1 SEHNR, CDR2 FQNEAQ (reference sequence). The CDR3 spans 16 residues. The CDR3 reads CASSLAAGAGNQPQHF. DNA of the CDR3: TGTGCCAGCAGCTTAGCGGCTGGCGCGGGCAATCAGCCCCAGCATTTT.

A few counts support this clone. Within the sample, other DNA sequences also encode this same CDR3. The chain employs TRBV6-5 and TRBJ1-2, with no clear D. The CDR3 consists of 11 residues. V lost 6 bases, J lost 4 bases, and 6 bases lay in between. Germline lookup yields CDR1 MNHEY and CDR2 SVGAGI. CDR3 sequence: CASRAGYGYTF. DNA of the CDR3: TGTGCCAGCAGAGCAGGCTATGGCTACACCTTC.

V and J are TRBV28 and TRBJ1-3; 9 bases match TRBD1. V shed 2 bases and J 0 bases; nucleotides not matched to a gene: 8. The CDR3 is made up of 18 amino acids. Germline CDR1 and CDR2: MDHEN and SYDVKM. The CDR3 protein is CASSLAGQGLYSGNTIYF. Here the CDR3 DNA reads TGTGCCAGCAGTTTAGCTGGACAGGGGCTATACTCTGGAAACACCATATATTTT.

In this sample, this clone turned up many times. The gene calls are TRBV5-4 and TRBJ2-5, with a tentative D call TRBD2 (5 bases). V dropped 4 bases and J dropped 4 bases, with 20 bases sitting between them. The CDR3 is made up of 16 amino acids. Germline V gene sequence: CDR1 SGHNT, CDR2 YYREEE (reference sequence). In DNA form, the CDR3 reads TGTGCCAGCAGCACCCTAGTGCGGGCCGAGACAGAGACCCAGTACTTC. The encoded protein is CASSTLVRAETETQYF.

In DNA, the CDR3 is TGTGCCAGCTCACCACTCCCACCAGGGGGCCCTGTGCCCTACGAGCAGTACTTC. It yields the protein CASSPLPPGGPVPYEQYF. This chain links TRBV18 with TRBJ2-7; TRBD1 agrees at 8 bases. With V trimmed by 1 base and J by 2 bases, 13 bases remained unmatched. CDR3 length: 18 residues. Germline lookup yields CDR1 KGHSH and CDR2 LQKENI.

The chain employs TRBV5-1 and TRBJ2-2, with D tentatively TRBD2 (5 bases). Looked up from germline, CDR1 is SGHRS and CDR2 is YFSETQ. The CDR3 sequence is 13 residues long. The V end was cut by 6 bases, the J end by 2 bases, with 8 bases between. This CDR3 is CASNGVNTGELFF. CDR3 coding DNA: TGCGCCAGCAACGGGGTCAACACCGGGGAGCTGTTTTTT.

V usage is TRBV27 and J usage is TRBJ1-2; 10 bases line up with TRBD1. The CDR3 is 13 residues long. The germline V gene has CDR1 MNHEY and CDR2 SMNVEV (reference sequence). Trimming at V came to 5 bases and at J to 8 bases, leaving 5 bases not matched to a gene. CDR3 DNA sequence: TGTGCCAGCAGTCCCGGACAGGGGGGCGGCTACACCTTC. Protein: CASSPGQGGGYTF.